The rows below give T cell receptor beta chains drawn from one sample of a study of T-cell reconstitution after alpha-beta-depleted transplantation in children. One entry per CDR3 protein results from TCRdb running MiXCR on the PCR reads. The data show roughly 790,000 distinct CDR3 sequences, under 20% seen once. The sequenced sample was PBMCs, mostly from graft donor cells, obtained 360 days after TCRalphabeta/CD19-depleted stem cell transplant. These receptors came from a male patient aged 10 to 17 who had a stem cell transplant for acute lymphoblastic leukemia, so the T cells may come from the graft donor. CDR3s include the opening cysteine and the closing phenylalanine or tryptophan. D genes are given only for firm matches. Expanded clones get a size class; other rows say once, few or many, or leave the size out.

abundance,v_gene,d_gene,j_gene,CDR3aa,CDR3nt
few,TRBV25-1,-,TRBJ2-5,CASSVPGVETQYF,TGTGCCAGCAGTGTTCCAGGGGTGGAGACCCAGTACTTC
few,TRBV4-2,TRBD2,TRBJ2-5,CASRKTGTSVGQETQYF,TGTGCCAGCCGTAAGACCGGGACTAGCGTTGGGCAAGAGACCCAGTACTTC
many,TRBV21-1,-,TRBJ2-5,CASSNRETQYF,TGTGCCAGCAGCAATAGAGAGACCCAGTACTTC
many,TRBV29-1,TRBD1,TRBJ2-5,CSVLPGQGFNAETQYF,TGCAGCGTCCTCCCAGGACAGGGCTTTAATGCCGAGACCCAGTACTTC
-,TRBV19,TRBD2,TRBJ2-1,CASRRELVNNEQFF,TGTGCCAGTAGGCGGGAGTTGGTAAACAATGAGCAGTTCTTC
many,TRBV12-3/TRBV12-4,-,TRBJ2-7,CASSSVSYEQYF,TGTGCCAGCAGTTCAGTCTCCTACGAGCAGTACTTC
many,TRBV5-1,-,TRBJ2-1,CASRRGAGSSYNEQFF,TGCGCCAGCAGGCGGGGAGCTGGGAGCTCCTACAATGAGCAGTTCTTC
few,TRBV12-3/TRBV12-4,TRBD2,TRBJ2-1,CASSFPRTSGSGEQFF,TGTGCCAGCAGTTTCCCCAGGACTAGCGGGAGTGGAGAGCAGTTCTTC
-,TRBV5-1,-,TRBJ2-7,CASSFGSSSYEQYF,TGCGCCAGCAGCTTCGGCTCGAGCTCCTACGAGCAGTACTTC
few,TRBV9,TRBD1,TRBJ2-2,CASSADHVRQGARTGELFF,TGTGCCAGCAGCGCCGACCATGTTAGACAGGGGGCAAGAACCGGGGAGCTGTTTTTT
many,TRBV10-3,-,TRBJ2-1,CAISGLDDSKALYNEQFF,TGTGCCATCAGTGGACTCGACGATTCTAAGGCGCTTTACAATGAGCAGTTCTTC
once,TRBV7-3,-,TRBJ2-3,CASSPPSGDTQYF,TGTGCCAGCAGCCCCCCGTCCGGAGATACGCAGTATTTT
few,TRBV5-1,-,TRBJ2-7,CASSLTGFNEQYF,TGCGCCAGCAGCTTGACAGGATTTAACGAGCAGTACTTC
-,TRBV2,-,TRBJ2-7,CASRDKSYEQYF,TGTGCTTCGAGGGACAAATCCTACGAGCAGTACTTC
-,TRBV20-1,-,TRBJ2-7,CSARDARDYEQYF,TGCAGTGCTAGAGATGCCAGGGACTACGAGCAGTACTTC